The 25 T cell receptor beta chains in this list originate from one sample, sequenced in a study of beta chain features in type 1 diabetes. Isolated RNA was reverse transcribed in full, so expressed TCRB transcripts were sequenced. Sequencing was performed with immunoSEQ multiplex PCR; in TCRdb, only in-frame clones are kept and a portion is missing. The data hold about 360,000 clones, with roughly 13% observed a single time. The sample consisted of naive CD4+ T cells from blood. The receptor set was obtained from a man in his late teens or twenties in good health.

This clone has more than one count but fewer than ten. The V and J genes are TRBV7-2 and TRBJ2-3, with a possible D match to TRBD1 (5 bases). This CDR3 contains 15 residues. V was clipped by 1 base and J by 2 bases, with 10 bases between them. Germline V gene data show CDR1 as SGHTA and CDR2 as FQGNSA. DNA for the CDR3: TGTGCCAGCAGCTTAGGGGGCCCCTACACAGATACGCAGTATTTT. As protein: CASSLGGPYTDTQYF.

The V and J genes are TRBV5-4 and TRBJ2-3; TRBD1 agrees at 9 bases. Trimming removed 4 bases from V and 3 bases from J; junction bases left unmatched: 6. Germline V lookup: CDR1 SGHNT, CDR2 YYREEE (reference sequence). The CDR3 has 15 amino acids. The chain's CDR3 is CASSPYRGLTDTQYF. The CDR3 DNA reads TGTGCCAGCAGCCCCTACAGGGGGCTGACAGATACGCAGTATTTT.

Regarding this clone: The same CDR3 is also encoded by other DNA sequences in this sample. The rearrangement uses TRBV18 and TRBJ2-3; 9 nucleotides agree with TRBD2. Germline CDR1 reads KGHSH; CDR2 reads LQKENI. Losses at the gene ends were 3 bases for V and 0 bases for J; bases not matched to a gene: 4. The CDR3 consists of 16 residues. CDR3 DNA: TGTGCCAGCTCACCGTCTAGCGGGGCTAGCACAGATACGCAGTATTTT. This sequence encodes CASSPSSGASTDTQYF.

This chain joins TRBV9 and TRBJ1-3; D remains ambiguous. The V gene's germline CDR1 is SGDLS and CDR2 YYNGEE. Between the trimmed V and J ends, which lost 4 bases and 0 bases, there was a span of 17 bases. The CDR3 sequence is 17 residues long. For the CDR3, the DNA is TGTGCCAGCAGCCCCCGACTAGGATTCCTCTCTGGAAACACCATATATTTT. Amino acids: CASSPRLGFLSGNTIYF.

The chain links TRBV18 to TRBJ1-6, with TRBD1 identical over 8 bases. CDR3 length: 16 amino acids. The V and J ends lost 3 bases and 6 bases, in that order; junction bases with no gene match: 7. In germline, CDR1 is KGHSH, CDR2 LQKENI. The CDR3 is CASSPRTGIANSPLHF. CDR3 in DNA: TGTGCCAGCTCACCTCGGACAGGGATCGCTAATTCACCCCTCCACTTT.

The chain links TRBV19 to TRBJ1-2, with 7 bases that match TRBD1. Germline trimming cut 5 bases from V and 3 bases from J; bases unmatched to any gene: 6. Germline CDR1 reads LNHDA; CDR2 reads SQIVND (reference sequence). This CDR3 has 14 amino acids. This CDR3 reads CASSPRDRYYGYTF. CDR3 coding DNA: TGTGCCAGTAGTCCCCGGGACAGATACTATGGCTACACCTTC.

This clone turned up a few times. V and J are TRBV4-1 and TRBJ2-1, with 12 bases identical to TRBD2. V shed 1 base, J shed 8 bases, and the junction held 6 bases outside the gene matches. This CDR3 has 16 amino acids. The germline CDR1 and CDR2 sequences are MGHRA and YSYEKL. The CDR3, as DNA: TGCGCCAGCAGCCAAGGGCCTAGCGGGAGGGGCTATGAGCAGTTCTTC. Amino acid sequence: CASSQGPSGRGYEQFF.

The gene calls are TRBV6-5 and TRBJ2-1; D possibly corresponds to TRBD1 (5 bases). V lost 0 bases, J lost 8 bases, and 17 bases lay in between. The CDR3 is made up of 16 amino acids. In germline, CDR1 is MNHEY, CDR2 SVGAGI. The CDR3 nucleotides read TGTGCCAGCAGTTACTCGGTGAAGGGGAAAAGGGATGAGCAGTTCTTC. It codes for CASSYSVKGKRDEQFF.

The chain has TRBV14 and TRBJ1-4, with 9 bases identical to TRBD1. CDR3 length equals 13 residues. With 10 bases clipped from V and 6 bases from J, the junction kept 6 bases outside the gene matches. From germline, CDR1 is SGHDN and CDR2 FVKESK. The CDR3 loop reads CATKGTGYEKLFF. In nucleotides, the CDR3 is TGTGCCACCAAGGGGACAGGGTATGAAAAACTGTTTTTT.

The table lists this clone with a few counts. The chain combines TRBV18 with TRBJ1-1; D is ambiguous. CDR3 size: 14 residues. The germline V and J ends were trimmed by 2 bases and 1 base, with 8 bases remaining between them. Germline V gene lookup returns CDR1 KGHSH and CDR2 LQKENI. The CDR3 here is CASSPSSRNTEAFF. Here the CDR3 DNA reads TGTGCCAGCTCACCAAGTTCCAGGAACACTGAAGCTTTCTTT.

The gene calls are TRBV5-6 and TRBJ1-1, with 7 positions matching TRBD1. Trimming at V came to 4 bases and at J to 5 bases, leaving 5 bases not matched to a gene. The length of the CDR3 is 13 residues. Germline V gene data show CDR1 as SGHDT and CDR2 as YYEEEE. DNA for the CDR3: TGTGCCAGCAGCGCGGACAGGTGGACTGAAGCTTTCTTT. This sequence encodes CASSADRWTEAFF.

This clone was detected a few times. The V call is TRBV5-1, the J call TRBJ1-1; D not certain. Trimming left V 0 bases short and J 0 bases short, with 12 bases between. Germline V gives CDR1 SGHRS, CDR2 YFSETQ. This CDR3 is 16 amino acids long. The CDR3 loop reads CASSLAGSPMNTEAFF. CDR3 nucleotide sequence: TGCGCCAGCAGCTTGGCCGGGAGTCCCATGAACACTGAAGCTTTCTTT.

This rearrangement joins TRBV27 to TRBJ2-7, with TRBD2 matching 10 bases. CDR3 length equals 17 residues. V dropped 2 bases and J dropped 3; count of bases not matched to a gene: 10. Germline assignment: CDR1 MNHEY and CDR2 SMNVEV (reference sequence). CDR3 coding DNA: TGTGCCAGCAGTTTACACCGGACTAGCGGTACTCTCTACGAGCAGTACTTC. Its translation: CASSLHRTSGTLYEQYF.

The chain joins TRBV5-6 to TRBJ2-3, with 9 nucleotides matching TRBD2. There are 18 residues in the CDR3. Per germline, CDR1 SGHDT and CDR2 YYEEEE. V was clipped by 1 base and J by 5 bases; unmatched bases: 14. The DNA of the CDR3 is TGTGCCAGCAGCTTGTACGGGGGCGGGAGGGCCTGGGGAGATACGCAGTATTTT. Encoded protein: CASSLYGGGRAWGDTQYF.

This clone was counted between two and nine times. This rearrangement joins TRBV23-1 to TRBJ1-1, with D perhaps TRBD1 (5 bases). TRBV23-1 is filed as an ORF, its function uncertain. Between the trimmed V and J ends, which lost 2 bases and 2 bases, there was a span of 9 bases. This CDR3 region has 14 residues. This CDR3 is CASSQGRGNTEAFF. CDR3 nucleotides: TGCGCCAGCAGTCAAGGTAGGGGAAACACTGAAGCTTTCTTT.

This clone was counted a few times. The chain has TRBV4-3 and TRBJ1-6, with 7 nucleotides matching TRBD1. There are 15 residues in the CDR3. J gave up 9 bases and V 0 bases, and 5 bases lay outside the gene matches. Germline CDR1 is LGHNA and CDR2 is YSLEER. In DNA, the CDR3 is TGCGCCAGCAGCCAAGAGGAGGGGGCGGGTTCACCCCTCCACTTT. Translated: CASSQEEGAGSPLHF.

This clone was seen a few times. J is TRBJ1-1 and V is TRBV11-3, with 10 bases aligning to TRBD1. The CDR3 consists of 13 residues. V lost 5 bases, J lost 7 bases, and 4 bases stayed unmatched. Germline CDR1 and CDR2: SGHNT and YENEEA. The CDR3 sequence: CASSLGQGLEAFF. The CDR3 DNA sequence: TGTGCCAGCAGCCTGGGACAGGGGCTTGAAGCTTTCTTT.

This clone has just a few counts. The chain couples TRBV7-2 to TRBJ1-2; 7 bases line up with TRBD1. The CDR3 is made up of 15 amino acids. Per the germline V gene, CDR1 is SGHTA and CDR2 is FQGNSA. The V gene end was trimmed by 4 bases and the J gene end by 0 bases; junction bases not matched to a gene: 5. Written as DNA, the CDR3 is TGTGCCAGCAGCTCGGGACAGACCTCTAACTATGGCTACACCTTC. Protein: CASSSGQTSNYGYTF.

The V and J genes are TRBV30 and TRBJ2-3; perhaps TRBD2 as D (6 bases). The germline V gene has CDR1 GTSNPN and CDR2 SVGIG (reference sequence). The CDR3 is 17 amino acids. Trimming took off 2 bases at V and 0 bases at J, with 18 bases between the two ends. In DNA form, the CDR3 reads TGTGCCTGGAGTTTTCCCGGGACTCCAACTAGCACAGATACGCAGTATTTT. Translated: CAWSFPGTPTSTDTQYF. Drawing the rest from reference TRBV30 and TRBJ2-3, the complete variable domain is SQTIHQWPATLVQPVGSPLSLECTVEGTSNPNLYWYRQAAGRGLQLLFYSVGIGQISSEVPQNLSASRPQDRQFILSSKKLLLSDSGFYLCAWSFPGTPTSTDTQYFGPGTRLTVL.

The table lists this clone with a few counts. Written as DNA, the CDR3 is TGTGCCAGCAGCTCCGGACAGCCCTATGGCTACACCTTC. It specifies CASSSGQPYGYTF. The chain joins TRBV7-9 to TRBJ1-2; tentative D call: TRBD1 (6 bases). The germline V and J ends were trimmed by 4 bases and 4 bases, with 10 bases remaining between them. There are 13 residues in the CDR3. Germline V gene lookup returns CDR1 SEHNR and CDR2 FQNEAQ (reference sequence).

The sample holds a few counts of this clone. This chain joins TRBV7-8 and TRBJ2-3; 8 nucleotides agree with TRBD2. This CDR3 has 14 amino acids. Germline assignment: CDR1 SGHVS and CDR2 FQNEAQ. Unmatched junction bases numbered 5, after V lost 3 bases and J lost 6 bases. The CDR3 reads CASSFGTSPDTQYF. The CDR3 DNA is TGTGCCAGCAGCTTCGGGACTAGTCCCGATACGCAGTATTTT.

This chain links TRBV9 with TRBJ2-5; D might be TRBD1 (6 bases). The V gene lost 3 bases and the J gene lost 5 bases, with 17 bases spanning the gap. Germline V gene lookup returns CDR1 SGDLS and CDR2 YYNGEE. The CDR3 spans 15 residues. The CDR3 DNA is TGTGCCAGCAGCGGACAGGACGGGCGTTGGGAGACCCAGTACTTC. Translation: CASSGQDGRWETQYF.

This clone has a handful of counts. This chain connects TRBV29-1 to TRBJ2-1; 9 nucleotides align to TRBD1. The CDR3 spans 16 residues. V lost 4 bases, J lost 2 bases, and 9 bases stayed unmatched. Germline V gene data show CDR1 as SQVTM and CDR2 as ANQGSEA. The CDR3 protein is CSVAETGGRAYNEQFF. In nucleotides, the CDR3 is TGCAGCGTTGCCGAGACAGGGGGTCGGGCCTACAATGAGCAGTTCTTC.

This clone came up many times. The chain joins TRBV30 to TRBJ1-5; 10 nucleotides align to TRBD1. V was clipped by 6 bases and J by 4 bases; unmatched bases: 3. The CDR3 consists of 13 residues. CDR1 and CDR2 (germline): GTSNPN, SVGIG (reference sequence). This chain's CDR3 is CACTGQGNQPQHF. The CDR3 bases are TGTGCCTGTACGGGACAGGGGAATCAGCCCCAGCATTTT.

This clone was seen more than once but under ten times. The genes are TRBV7-2 and TRBJ1-4; 7 nucleotides match TRBD1. V lost 5 bases to trimming and J lost 11 bases; unmatched junction nucleotides: 5. This CDR3 comprises 12 residues. The germline gives CDR1 SGHTA, CDR2 FQGNSA. The CDR3 loop is CASSRDREKLFF. DNA for the CDR3: TGTGCCAGCAGCCGTGACAGGGAGAAACTGTTTTTT.